This TCR beta chain was observed in a study of glioma-infiltrating T cells. The study's findings and limits: Tissue-blood divergence was below expectation in non-neoplastic patients, above in gliomas.

Turning to this clonotype: The antigen remains unidentified.

Amplification of TCR alpha and beta CDR3 regions from RNA used iRepertoire nested multiplex PCR. Input was roughly 95-400 ng of tissue mRNA or PBMC total RNA. TCRdb analysed the multiplex PCR reads with MiXCR anew, one entry per CDR3 protein. The table has 90,000 or so distinct CDR3 sequences, roughly 40% seen once. The TCR comes from a human donor with low-grade glioma or glioblastoma, undergoing nonglioma brain surgery, or in good health (not recorded which). The sequencing sample was made of glioma tissue, nonneoplastic brain tissue, or PBMCs (not recorded which).

The CDR3 DNA reads as TGCGCCAGCAGTGCGCAGACAGGGTACGAGCAGTACTTC. This codes for CASSAQTGYEQYF. The rearrangement joins TRBV10-1 to TRBJ2-7, with TRBD1 matching over 7 bases. V shed 4 bases and J 4 bases; nucleotides not matched to a gene: 4. The germline V gene encodes CDR1 WNHNN and CDR2 SYGVQD (reference sequence). This CDR3 spans 13 amino acids.